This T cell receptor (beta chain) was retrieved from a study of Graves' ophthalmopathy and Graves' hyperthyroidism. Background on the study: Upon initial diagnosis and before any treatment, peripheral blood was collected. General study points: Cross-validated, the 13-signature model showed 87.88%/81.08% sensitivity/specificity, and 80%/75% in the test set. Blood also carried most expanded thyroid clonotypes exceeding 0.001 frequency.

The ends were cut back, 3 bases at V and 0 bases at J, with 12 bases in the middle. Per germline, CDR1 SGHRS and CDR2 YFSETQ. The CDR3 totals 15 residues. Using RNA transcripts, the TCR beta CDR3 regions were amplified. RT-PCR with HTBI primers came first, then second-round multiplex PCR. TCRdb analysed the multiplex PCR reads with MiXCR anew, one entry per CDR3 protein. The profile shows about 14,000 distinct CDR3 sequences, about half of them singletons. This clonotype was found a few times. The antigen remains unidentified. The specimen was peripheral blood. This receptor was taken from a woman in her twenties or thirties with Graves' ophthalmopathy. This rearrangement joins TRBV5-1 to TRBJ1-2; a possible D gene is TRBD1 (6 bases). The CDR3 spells CASSSEGHPNYGYTF. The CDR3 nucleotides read TGCGCCAGCAGCTCAGAGGGACATCCTAACTATGGCTACACCTTC.